The rows below give T cell receptor beta chains drawn from one sample of a study of T cell repertoires in cytomegalovirus infection. TCRdb passed the reads through MiXCR, listing each CDR3 protein once. Counted here are under 800,000 distinct CDR3 sequences, approximately 24% occurring once; the ten biggest clones make up 8%. Sequenced: CD8+ T cells from PBMCs. The receptors shown here come from a human donor in good health (CMV status not recorded). Some clones in this sample may be carry-over from other donors' samples. Both conserved end residues are part of each CDR3. The D gene is left open where the match is weak. Clone size is stated in some rows and not others, as once, few, many or a class when expanded.

J	D	size	V	DNA	CDR3
TRBJ1-6	TRBD1	many	TRBV6-2/TRBV6-3	TGTGCCAGCAGTTACTCGCGGACAGGGGGAGATTCACCCCTCCACTTT	CASSYSRTGGDSPLHF
TRBJ2-1	NA	NA	TRBV29-1	TGCAGCGTCCCGGGCACAGAGCAGTTCTTC	CSVPGTEQFF
TRBJ1-5	TRBD1	many	TRBV7-8	TGTGCCAGCAGCGCCGGGACAGGGGGAAGCAATCAGCCCCAGCATTTT	CASSAGTGGSNQPQHF
TRBJ2-5	TRBD1	NA	TRBV10-3	TGTGCCATCAGTGTTCAGGACAGGGGCAAGACCCAGTACTTC	CAISVQDRGKTQYF
TRBJ1-1	NA	NA	TRBV12-3/TRBV12-4	TGTGCCAGCAGTTCCGACGGGGGATTCGGCACTGAAGCTTTCTTT	CASSSDGGFGTEAFF
TRBJ2-1	NA	NA	TRBV6-2/TRBV6-3	TGTGCCAGCGTAAGGGCGAGTATTTACAATGAGCAGTTCTTC	CASVRASIYNEQFF
TRBJ1-3	NA	few	TRBV7-9	TGTGCCAGCAGCTTAGAACAGACCTCTGGAAACACCATATATTTT	CASSLEQTSGNTIYF
TRBJ1-5	NA	many	TRBV7-6	TGTGCCAGCAGCTTATCTCAGGGTTACAATCAGCCCCAGCATTTT	CASSLSQGYNQPQHF
TRBJ1-1	TRBD1	many	TRBV11-2	TGTGCCAGCAGCGGCTGGACAGGGAACACTGAAGCTTTCTTT	CASSGWTGNTEAFF
TRBJ2-2	TRBD2	NA	TRBV28	TGTGCCAGCAGTTTACGTCTAGCGGGGCCACTCGGAACCGGGGAGCTGTTTTTT	CASSLRLAGPLGTGELFF
TRBJ2-1	TRBD1	few	TRBV7-6	TGTGCCAGCAGCTCCGGGACAGGGGGCTCCAACAATGAGCAGTTCTTC	CASSSGTGGSNNEQFF
TRBJ1-6	NA	few	TRBV4-1	TGCGCCAGCAGCCAAGAAACGAGCTCCTATAATTCACCCCTCCACTTT	CASSQETSSYNSPLHF
TRBJ2-5	NA	NA	TRBV5-6	TGTGCCAGCAGCTCAGGAGGCTACCCACCGCGGTACTTC	CASSSGGYPPRYF
TRBJ2-1	NA	NA	TRBV7-3	TGTGCCAGCAGCTACCGACGGGGGAATGAGCAGTTCTTC	CASSYRRGNEQFF
TRBJ2-3	NA	NA	TRBV28	TGTGCCAGCAGTTTATGGGTCAGACTGAGGGGAGATACGCAGTATTTT	CASSLWVRLRGDTQYF
TRBJ2-1	TRBD2	NA	TRBV29-1	TGCAGCGTTGCTACTAGCGGGGACCCTCCGGGGGATGAGCAGTTCTTC	CSVATSGDPPGDEQFF
TRBJ2-7	TRBD1	NA	TRBV29-1	TGCAGCGTTGAAGTTGAGGACAGGGGAAACTACGAGCAGTACTTC	CSVEVEDRGNYEQYF
TRBJ2-5	NA	many	TRBV6-5	TGTGCCAGCAGTTACCATCAGGGGGGACAAGAGACCCAGTACTTC	CASSYHQGGQETQYF
TRBJ2-2	NA	many	TRBV7-8	TGTGCCAGCATCATCGACAGGCGGGGGATTAACACCGGGGAGCTGTTTTTT	CASIIDRRGINTGELFF
TRBJ1-5	TRBD1	NA	TRBV5-6	TGTGCCAGCAGCTTAAAGGGGGCTGGGAGTCAGCCCCAGCATTTT	CASSLKGAGSQPQHF
TRBJ1-5	NA	many	TRBV7-9	TGTGCCAGCAGCAGAGACGGTCAGCCCCAGCATTTT	CASSRDGQPQHF
TRBJ2-7	NA	many	TRBV7-6	TGTGCCAGCAGCTTAGTTGGAGGGACAGACTACGAGCAGTACTTC	CASSLVGGTDYEQYF